The following is a TCR beta chain sequence with its context. Its matching antigen is unknown. The sample belongs to a study of beta chain features in type 1 diabetes. Regarding the study as a whole: Significant though moderate, a shortening of TCRB CDR3s appeared in all four CD4+ subsets of Type 1 diabetes patients. Among type 1 diabetes patients, VDJ junctions had fewer insertions and more deletions.

Reverse transcribing all isolated RNA meant expressed TCRB transcripts were sequenced. This table comes from immunoSEQ multiplex PCR, and its TCRdb copy is limited to in-frame clones, with some not included. Counted here are 250,000 to 300,000 clones, around an eighth occurring once; the ten biggest clones make up 0.015% to 0.02%. Material for sequencing was naive CD4+ T cells from blood. The receptor was isolated from a man aged 25 to 45 with type 1 diabetes.

CDR3 DNA: TGTGCCAGCAGTCTGATAGCGGGGAACAATGAGCAGTTCTTC. Translation gives CASSLIAGNNEQFF. The genes are TRBV28 and TRBJ2-1, with TRBD2 identical over 8 bases. This CDR3 is built from 14 residues. J lost 5 bases, V lost 5 bases, and 5 bases had no gene match. The germline V gene has CDR1 MDHEN and CDR2 SYDVKM. Complete variable domain (other parts from reference TRBV28 and TRBJ2-1): DVKVTQSSRYLVKRTGEKVFLECVQDMDHENMFWYRQDPGLGLRLIYFSYDVKMKEKGDIPEGYSVSREKKERFSLILESASTNQTSMYLCASSLIAGNNEQFFGPGTRLTVL.